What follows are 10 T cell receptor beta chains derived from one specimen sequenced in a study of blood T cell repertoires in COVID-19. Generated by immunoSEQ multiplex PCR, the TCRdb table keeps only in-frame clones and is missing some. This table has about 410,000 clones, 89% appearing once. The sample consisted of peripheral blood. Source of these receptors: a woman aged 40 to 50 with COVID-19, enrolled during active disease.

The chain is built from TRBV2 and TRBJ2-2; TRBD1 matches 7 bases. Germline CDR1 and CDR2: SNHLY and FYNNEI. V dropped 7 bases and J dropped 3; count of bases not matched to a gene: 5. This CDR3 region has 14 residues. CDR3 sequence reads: CASNKQGDTGELFF. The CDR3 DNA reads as TGTGCCAGCAACAAGCAGGGGGACACCGGGGAGCTGTTTTTT.

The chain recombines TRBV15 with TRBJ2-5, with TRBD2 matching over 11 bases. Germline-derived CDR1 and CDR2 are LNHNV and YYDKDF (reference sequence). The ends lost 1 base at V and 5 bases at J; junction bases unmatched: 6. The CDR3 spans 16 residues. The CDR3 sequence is CATSRVSGRARETQYF. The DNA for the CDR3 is TGTGCCACCAGCAGAGTTAGCGGGAGGGCCAGGGAGACCCAGTACTTC. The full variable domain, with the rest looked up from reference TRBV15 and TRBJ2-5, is DAMVIQNPRYQVTQFGKPVTLSCSQTLNHNVMYWYQQKSSQAPKLLFHYYDKDFNNEADTPDNFQSRRPNTSFCFLDIRSPGLGDTAMYLCATSRVSGRARETQYFGPGTRLLVL.

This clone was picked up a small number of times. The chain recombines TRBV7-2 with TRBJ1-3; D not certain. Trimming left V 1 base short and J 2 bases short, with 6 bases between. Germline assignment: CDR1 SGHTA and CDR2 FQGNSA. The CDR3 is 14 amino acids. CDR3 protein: CASSLDNPGNTIYF. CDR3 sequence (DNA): TGTGCCAGCAGCTTAGACAACCCTGGAAACACCATATATTTT.

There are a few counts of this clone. DNA of the CDR3: TGTGCCAGCAGCTTGGACAGTCAAGAGACCCAGTACTTC. Amino acid sequence: CASSLDSQETQYF. The rearrangement links TRBV5-4 to TRBJ2-5; D is unresolved. Deletions cut 0 bases from V and 2 bases from J, with 5 bases between. Germline lookup yields CDR1 SGHNT and CDR2 YYREEE (reference sequence). This CDR3 is 13 amino acids long.

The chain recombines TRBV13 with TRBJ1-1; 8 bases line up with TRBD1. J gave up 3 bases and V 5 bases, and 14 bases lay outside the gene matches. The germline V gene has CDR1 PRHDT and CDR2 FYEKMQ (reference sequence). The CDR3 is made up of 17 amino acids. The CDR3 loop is CASSIAAGGLWDTEAFF. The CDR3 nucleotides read TGTGCCAGCAGCATAGCAGCAGGGGGCCTTTGGGACACTGAAGCTTTCTTT. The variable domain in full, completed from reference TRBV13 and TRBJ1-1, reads AAGVIQSPRHLIKEKRETATLKCYPIPRHDTVYWYQQGPGQDPQFLISFYEKMQSDKGSIPDRFSAQQFSDYHSELNMSSLELGDSALYFCASSIAAGGLWDTEAFFGQGTRLTVV.

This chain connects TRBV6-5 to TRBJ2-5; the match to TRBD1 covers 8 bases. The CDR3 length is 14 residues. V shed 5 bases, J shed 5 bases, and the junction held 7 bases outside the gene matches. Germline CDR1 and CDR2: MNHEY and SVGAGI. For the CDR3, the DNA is TGTGCCAGCAGTCCACCCAGGGGGCGGGAGACCCAGTACTTC. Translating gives CASSPPRGRETQYF.

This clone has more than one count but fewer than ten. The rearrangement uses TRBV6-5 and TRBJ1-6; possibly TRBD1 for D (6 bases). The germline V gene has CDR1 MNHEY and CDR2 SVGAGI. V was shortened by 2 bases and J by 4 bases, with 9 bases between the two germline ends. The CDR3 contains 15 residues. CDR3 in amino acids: CASSYRGQYNSPLHF. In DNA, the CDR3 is TGTGCCAGCAGTTACCGCGGACAGTATAATTCACCCCTCCACTTT.

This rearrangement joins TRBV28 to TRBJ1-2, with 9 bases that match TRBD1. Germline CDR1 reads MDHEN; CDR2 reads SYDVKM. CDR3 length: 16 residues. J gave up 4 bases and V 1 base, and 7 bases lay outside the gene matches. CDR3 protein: CASSLFPGTGSYGYTF. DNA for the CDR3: TGTGCCAGCAGTTTATTTCCCGGGACAGGGAGCTATGGCTACACCTTC.

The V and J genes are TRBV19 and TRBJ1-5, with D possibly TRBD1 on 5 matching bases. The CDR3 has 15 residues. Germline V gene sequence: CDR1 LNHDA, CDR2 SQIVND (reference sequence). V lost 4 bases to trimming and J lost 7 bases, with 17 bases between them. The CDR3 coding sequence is TGTGCCAGTAGTACGCCGGGGGTTTCTGGGCAGCCCCAGCATTTT. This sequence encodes CASSTPGVSGQPQHF.

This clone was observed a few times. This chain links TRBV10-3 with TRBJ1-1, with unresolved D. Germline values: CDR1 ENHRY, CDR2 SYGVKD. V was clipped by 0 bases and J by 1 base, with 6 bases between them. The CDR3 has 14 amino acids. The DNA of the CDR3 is TGTGCCATCAGTGAGTCGAACAGGAACACTGAAGCTTTCTTT. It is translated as CAISESNRNTEAFF.